This T cell receptor beta chain came from a study of identical twins. TCRdb processed the 5' RACE reads anew with MiXCR; each CDR3 protein has one entry. Among approximately 590,000 distinct CDR3 sequences listed, more than 9% were seen once. The CDR3 runs 15 residues. The V end was cut by 6 bases, the J end by 2 bases, with 13 bases between. In germline, CDR1 is SGHAT, CDR2 FQNNGV. This clonotype was observed many times. This sample was shared with a second study, whose subject was yellow fever vaccine responses in identical twins.

The rearrangement uses TRBV11-2 and TRBJ2-2; weak D call: TRBD1 (7 bases). This receptor was identified in a young woman in good health. Sequenced: PBMCs. In DNA form, the CDR3 reads TGTGCCAGCAGAAAGACAGGGACTAACACCGGGGAGCTGTTTTTT. It translates to CASRKTGTNTGELFF.